This note documents a single TCR beta chain sequence. The antigen remains unidentified. The V gene lost 0 bases and the J gene lost 1 base, with 7 bases spanning the gap. CDR1 is MNHEY, CDR2 SVGAGI, per germline. The CDR3 loop spans 16 amino acids. TCRdb itself ran the 5' RACE reads through MiXCR, one entry per CDR3 protein. The sample lists 250,000 to 300,000 distinct CDR3 sequences, roughly 15% occurring once. The data stem from a study of T-cell memory formation after mild COVID-19. Study context: Clusters of TCRs were largely donor specific.

Study-level results: Shrinking CD4+ clones resided mostly in CM and EM, and CD8+ ones in EMRA.

Input material: PBMCs or a T cell subset sorted from them (not recorded which). J is TRBJ1-6 and V is TRBV6-5, with TRBD1 as a possible D gene (5 bases). The source is a man between 18 and 35 years old who had mild COVID-19 (a few samples of this study predate the infection). Cell type and time point are not known. The CDR3 loop is CASSYSGPSYNSPLHF. DNA for the CDR3: TGTGCCAGCAGTTACTCGGGACCGTCCTATAATTCACCCCTCCACTTT.